The entry below describes one T cell receptor (beta chain). Antigen unknown. With V trimmed by 5 bases and J by 8 bases, 11 bases remained unmatched. Germline lookup yields CDR1 SGHTA and CDR2 FQGNSA. This CDR3 spans 14 amino acids. This sample is drawn from a study of T cells after yellow fever vaccination. Study-level results: Post-booster repertoires again held most primary-vaccination clones (about 96% CD4, 88% CD8).

MiXCR, run by TCRdb on the 5' RACE reads, gives a single entry per CDR3 protein. The sample holds about 320,000 distinct CDR3 sequences; around 4.5% are singletons and the top ten take 19%. This rearrangement joins TRBV7-2 to TRBJ1-2, with TRBD1 matching 7 bases. The receptor's source is a man aged 18-30 years who received the YFV17D yellow fever vaccine. This specimen consisted of PBMCs, obtained 15 days after the yellow fever booster vaccination. CDR3 in amino acids: CASSPIKGAVGYTF. As DNA, the CDR3 is TGTGCCAGCAGCCCGATAAAGGGGGCAGTCGGCTACACCTTC.